Listed here are 5 T cell receptor beta chains from one sample, sequenced in a study of blood T cell repertoires in COVID-19. Here immunoSEQ multiplex PCR was the method, and the copy in TCRdb shows in-frame clones only, minus some. Here the sample spans roughly 670,000 clones, approximately 90% being singletons. Sequencing used peripheral blood. These receptors were obtained from a woman aged 18-35 years with acute or convalescent COVID-19.

V and J are TRBV6-1 and TRBJ1-5; 8 bases line up with TRBD1. The CDR3 totals 16 residues. Germline CDR1 MNHNS, CDR2 SASEGT. V was pared by 2 bases and J by 9 bases, with 12 bases of the junction left unmatched. CDR3 sequence: CASSESPSSRGLPQHF. The CDR3, as DNA: TGTGCCAGCAGTGAATCTCCAAGCAGCAGGGGGCTGCCCCAGCATTTT.

V and J are TRBV19 and TRBJ1-5, with D perhaps matching TRBD1 (5 bases). The germline CDR1 and CDR2 sequences are LNHDA and SQIVND (reference sequence). CDR3 length: 15 residues. Trimming removed 5 bases at V and 0 bases at J, with 11 bases between. The CDR3 is CASSDQGYSNQPQHF. CDR3 sequence (DNA): TGTGCCAGTAGTGATCAGGGATATAGCAATCAGCCCCAGCATTTT.

The chain links TRBV28 to TRBJ1-1, with unresolved D. Trimming left V 4 bases short and J 1 base short, with 4 bases between. The CDR3 contains 12 residues. The germline CDR1 and CDR2 sequences are MDHEN and SYDVKM. In DNA, the CDR3 is TGTGCCAGCAGTTCAGGGAACACTGAAGCTTTCTTT. Amino acid sequence: CASSSGNTEAFF. The complete variable domain, with remaining parts taken from reference TRBV28 and TRBJ1-1, reads DVKVTQSSRYLVKRTGEKVFLECVQDMDHENMFWYRQDPGLGLRLIYFSYDVKMKEKGDIPEGYSVSREKKERFSLILESASTNQTSMYLCASSSGNTEAFFGQGTRLTVV.

This clone was recorded once. This chain joins TRBV30 and TRBJ1-5; 11 bases align to TRBD1. The ends lost 2 bases at V and 5 bases at J; junction bases unmatched: 5. Germline V CDR1 and CDR2: GTSNPN, SVGIG (reference sequence). This CDR3 spans 15 amino acids. CDR3 sequence: CAWSSGQGAHQPQHF. For the CDR3, the DNA is TGTGCCTGGAGTTCAGGACAGGGGGCACATCAGCCCCAGCATTTT.

This chain joins TRBV28 and TRBJ2-2, with no clear D. V lost 5 bases and J 3 bases, leaving 10 bases between the germline ends. The germline CDR1 and CDR2 sequences are MDHEN and SYDVKM. This CDR3 is built from 14 residues. The CDR3 sequence: CASSPNSYTGELFF. The CDR3 coding sequence is TGTGCCAGCAGTCCCAACTCATACACCGGGGAGCTGTTTTTT.